These T cell receptor beta chains were read from a single sample in a study of control samples from healthy donors and cancer patients. The table came from immunoSEQ multiplex PCR; TCRdb's copy has only in-frame clones and leaves some out. The data contain tens of thousands of clones, roughly 77% of them singletons. The material sequenced was formalin-fixed, paraffin-embedded tissue. These receptors were taken from a male donor with melanoma. Each CDR3 is given with its conserved first and last residue. Fields, in order: D gene, clone size, J gene, V gene, CDR3 protein, CDR3 DNA. The D gene is left open where the match is weak. The size field is filled for only some rows; it gives once, few, many or a size class.

TRBD1,NA,TRBJ2-4,TRBV4-1,CASSQGGQGARQNIQYF,TGCGCCAGCAGCCAAGGGGGTCAGGGGGCGCGCCAAAACATTCAGTACTTC
NA,NA,TRBJ2-5,TRBV5-4,CASSPTGTPQETQYF,TGTGCCAGCAGCCCCACCGGGACTCCTCAAGAGACCCAGTACTTC
NA,NA,TRBJ2-7,TRBV5-1,CASTPGKGFEQYF,TGCGCCAGCACCCCCGGTAAGGGTTTCGAGCAGTACTTC
TRBD1,NA,TRBJ2-7,TRBV19,CATKAGDRGHEQYF,TGTGCCACGAAAGCCGGGGACAGGGGCCACGAGCAGTACTTC
NA,once,TRBJ2-3,TRBV7-9,CASSLEAWRADTDTQYF,TGTGCCAGCAGCTTAGAGGCCTGGCGGGCAGACACAGATACGCAGTATTTT
NA,NA,TRBJ2-7,TRBV5-5,CASSPLGQAAPYF,TGTGCCAGCAGCCCACTGGGGCAGGCCGCACCCTACTTC
NA,NA,TRBJ2-5,TRBV7-3,CASSPTGSGLQETQYF,TGTGCCAGCAGCCCCACCGGCTCCGGGCTACAAGAGACCCAGTACTTC
TRBD2,NA,TRBJ2-5,TRBV28,CASSSRTSGNQETQYF,TGTGCCAGCAGTTCACGGACTAGCGGAAACCAAGAGACCCAGTACTTC
NA,NA,TRBJ1-5,TRBV19,CASSSGTRIQPQHF,TGTGCCAGTAGTTCCGGGACCCGAATTCAGCCCCAGCATTTT
TRBD2,NA,TRBJ2-1,TRBV14,CASSQFPAGANEQFF,TGTGCCAGCAGCCAATTTCCAGCGGGGGCAAATGAGCAGTTCTTC
TRBD1,NA,TRBJ2-7,TRBV10-2,CASSESSGQGVYEQYF,TGCGCCAGCAGTGAGTCTTCGGGACAGGGGGTGTACGAGCAGTACTTC
NA,few,TRBJ1-2,TRBV29-1,CSVEKGVSYGYTF,TGCAGCGTTGAGAAAGGGGTTTCATATGGCTACACCTTC
NA,few,TRBJ2-5,TRBV2,CASSVETQYF,TGTGCCAGCAGTGTGGAGACCCAGTACTTC
TRBD2,NA,TRBJ2-7,TRBV12-3/TRBV12-4,CASAVGGAYEQYF,TGTGCCAGCGCCGTCGGGGGGGCGTACGAGCAGTACTTC
NA,NA,TRBJ2-3,TRBV5-6,CASSPSYADTQYF,TGTGCCAGCAGCCCAAGTTATGCGGATACGCAGTATTTT
TRBD2,NA,TRBJ2-7,TRBV7-8,CASSLTLRGRKNEQYF,TGTGCCAGCAGCTTAACCCTTCGCGGGAGAAAGAACGAGCAGTACTTC
TRBD2,large,TRBJ2-2,TRBV28,CASSQTSATGELFF,TGTGCCAGCAGTCAAACTAGCGCTACCGGGGAGCTGTTTTTT